Below are 14 T cell receptor beta chains sequenced from a single sample in a study of early stage breast cancer tumors. Measured with immunoSEQ multiplex PCR; TCRdb has only the in-frame clones, and not every one. The data show 5,000 to 5,500 clones, roughly two thirds seen once. The sequenced sample was breast tumor tissue. The receptors derive from a person aged 55 to 70 with breast cancer.

This chain joins TRBV7-3 and TRBJ1-2; tentative D call: TRBD1 (5 bases). The germline CDR1 and CDR2 sequences are SGHTA and FQGTGA. CDR3 length: 14 residues. V lost 6 bases, J lost 5 bases, and 16 bases lay in between. Here the CDR3 reads CASRDPGADYGYTF. Written as DNA, the CDR3 is TGTGCCAGCAGGGACCCCGGGGCGGATTATGGCTACACCTTC.

The rearrangement uses TRBV7-2 and TRBJ1-5, with 12 bases lining up with TRBD1. The junction had 9 bases not matched to a gene; V was cut back by 3 bases and J by 6 bases. This CDR3 is built from 17 residues. Germline V lookup: CDR1 SGHTA, CDR2 FQGNSA. CDR3 coding DNA: TGTGCCAGCAGCTTGTCACCGGGACAGGGGGCCCCTCAGCCCCAGCATTTT. This encodes CASSLSPGQGAPQPQHF.

The V call is TRBV19, the J call TRBJ2-1; 11 nucleotides align to TRBD2. The CDR3 spans 17 residues. The V segment lost 4 bases and the J segment 7 bases; nucleotides outside the gene matches: 12. Germline CDR1 and CDR2: LNHDA and SQIVND (reference sequence). The CDR3 reads CASSTDSGRARVNEQFF. The CDR3 bases are TGTGCCAGTAGTACCGATAGCGGGAGGGCCCGGGTGAATGAGCAGTTCTTC.

The rearrangement uses TRBV5-1 and TRBJ2-7; 8 positions agree with TRBD1. The CDR3 spans 15 residues. Trimming cost V 1 base and J 4 bases; bases outside gene matches: 7. Germline V gene lookup returns CDR1 SGHRS and CDR2 YFSETQ. The CDR3 sequence is CASSLPTGVRYEQYF. In nucleotides, the CDR3 is TGCGCCAGCAGCTTGCCGACAGGGGTGAGGTACGAGCAGTACTTC.

This clone was counted between two and nine times. The chain has TRBV2 and TRBJ1-4, with TRBD1 matching 8 bases. Germline V gene sequence: CDR1 SNHLY, CDR2 FYNNEI. The V gene end was trimmed by 6 bases and the J gene end by 8 bases; junction bases not matched to a gene: 8. The CDR3 is made up of 14 amino acids. CDR3 sequence (DNA): TGTGCCAGCAGGGACAGGGTGGGGAGCGAAAAACTGTTTTTT. Amino acids: CASRDRVGSEKLFF.

This clone has just one count. The chain uses TRBV4-1 and TRBJ1-6; D not resolved. This CDR3 has 16 amino acids. CDR1 and CDR2 from the germline V gene are MGHRA and YSYEKL. V lost 7 bases and J 9 bases, leaving 22 bases between the germline ends. The CDR3: CASTRKKGRFGSPLHF. CDR3 sequence (DNA): TGCGCCAGCACTCGTAAGAAAGGGCGTTTCGGTTCACCCCTCCACTTT.

Comments on this clone: At the DNA level, this CDR3 is encoded by other sequences in the same sample as well. The chain recombines TRBV29-1 with TRBJ1-1, with 9 bases aligning to TRBD1. Per germline, CDR1 SQVTM and CDR2 ANQGSEA. V gave up 6 bases and J gave up 5 bases; unmatched junction bases: 7. This CDR3 comprises 13 residues. CDR3: CSVTGTGRTEAFF. The CDR3 DNA sequence: TGCAGCGTCACCGGGACAGGGCGTACTGAAGCTTTCTTT.

V is TRBV7-6 and J is TRBJ2-3; no clear D. The germline V gene encodes CDR1 SGHVS and CDR2 FNYEAQ. This CDR3 is built from 11 residues. Trimming removed 5 bases from V and 2 bases from J, with 2 bases in between. The CDR3: CASSVTDTQYF. CDR3 DNA: TGTGCCAGCAGCGTCACAGATACGCAGTATTTT.

V gene TRBV9 combines with J gene TRBJ2-1; tentatively, D is TRBD1 or TRBD2 (5 bases each). Germline CDR1 and CDR2: SGDLS and YYNGEE. There are 18 residues in the CDR3. The V gene lost 4 bases and the J gene lost 3 bases, with 23 bases spanning the gap. The CDR3 sequence: CASSLGAGSLHYYNEQFF. DNA for the CDR3: TGTGCCAGCAGCCTAGGGGCAGGGAGCTTACACTACTACAATGAGCAGTTCTTC.

The chain is built from TRBV19 and TRBJ1-1; unclear D gene. Trimming removed 9 bases from V and 1 base from J, with 9 bases in between. Germline V lookup: CDR1 LNHDA, CDR2 SQIVND (reference sequence). This CDR3 has 12 residues. CDR3 region: CASSPTNTEAFF. The DNA of the CDR3 is TGTGCCAGCAGCCCGACGAACACTGAAGCTTTCTTT.

V is TRBV19 and J is TRBJ2-7; D perhaps matches TRBD1 (5 bases). Germline CDR1 LNHDA, CDR2 SQIVND (reference sequence). The germline V and J ends were trimmed by 2 bases and 5 bases, with 13 bases remaining between them. The CDR3 is 14 residues long. CDR3 residues: CASSIQGFHDEQYF. CDR3 coding DNA: TGTGCCAGTAGTATACAGGGTTTTCACGACGAGCAGTACTTC.

The V call is TRBV6-5, the J call TRBJ2-2, with D uncertain. The germline V gene encodes CDR1 MNHEY and CDR2 SVGAGI. Trimming shortened V by 6 bases and J by 7 bases, and 3 bases separated the two germline ends. The CDR3 has 10 residues. The CDR3 DNA reads as TGTGCCAGCAGCCACGGGGAGCTGTTTTTT. As protein: CASSHGELFF.

The chain carries TRBV19 and TRBJ1-5, with D uncertain. This CDR3 contains 17 residues. The V end was cut by 3 bases, the J end by 0 bases, with 15 bases between. Looked up from germline, CDR1 is LNHDA and CDR2 is SQIVND (reference sequence). The CDR3 is CASSMRQYPFSNQPQHF. As DNA, the CDR3 is TGTGCCAGTAGTATGCGGCAGTACCCTTTTAGCAATCAGCCCCAGCATTTT.

This clone showed up just a few times. The chain is built from TRBV7-9 and TRBJ2-2; tentatively, D is TRBD1 (5 bases). The CDR3 extends over 16 amino acids. The V end was cut by 2 bases, the J end by 3 bases, with 13 bases between. Germline V lookup: CDR1 SEHNR, CDR2 FQNEAQ (reference sequence). In DNA, the CDR3 is TGTGCCAGCAGCTTATTAAAAGGGGCTGACACCGGGGAGCTGTTTTTT. It codes for CASSLLKGADTGELFF.